The clone carrying this TCR beta chain was seen ten or more times. This sample stems from a study of T-cell reconstitution after alpha-beta-depleted transplantation in children. Unique molecular identifiers were used to barcode this TCRbeta library. TCRdb independently ran MiXCR on the PCR reads; one entry per CDR3 protein. Counted here are 700,000 to 950,000 distinct CDR3 sequences, roughly 16% occurring once; the ten biggest clones make up around 5.3%. The germline CDR1 and CDR2 sequences are SGHRS and YFSETQ. Trimming at V came to 0 bases and at J to 4 bases, leaving 1 base not matched to a gene. The CDR3 loop spans 14 amino acids.

The chain employs TRBV5-1 and TRBJ2-1, with 7 nucleotides matching TRBD1. The TCR sequence derives from a male patient younger than 18 who had a stem cell transplant for acute lymphoblastic leukemia, so the T cells may come from the graft donor. Sequences were derived from PBMCs, mostly from graft donor cells, sampled 360 days after TCRalphabeta/CD19-depleted stem cell transplant. The CDR3 region has the DNA TGCGCCAGCAGCTTGGTGACAGGGTACAATGAGCAGTTCTTC. It codes for CASSLVTGYNEQFF. Looking up the rest from reference TRBV5-1 and TRBJ2-1 gives the full variable domain: KAGVTQTPRYLIKTRGQQVTLSCSPISGHRSVSWYQQTPGQGLQFLFEYFSETQRNKGNFPGRFSGRQFSNSRSEMNVSTLELGDSALYLCASSLVTGYNEQFFGPGTRLTVL.